Presented here are 21 T cell receptor beta chains from one specimen sequenced in a study of cytomegalovirus exposure and HLA in healthy donors listed by TCRdb under 2017. Libraries were prepared through the immunoSEQ multiplex PCR assay. The multiplex PCR relied on a mix of 60 forward primers for TCR Vbeta segments and 13 reverse primers for TCR Jbeta segments. TCRdb limited this immuneACCESS table to in-frame rearrangements with V and J called. A share of clones is missing; checked studies link under half to unresolved V genes, and the rest is unexplained. Across this sample there are more than 95,000 clones, with around 60% seen only once. The ten largest clonotypes hold roughly 3.2% of the sample. Sequencing was performed on PBMCs. The receptors were sampled from a man aged 60 to 69 in good health and CMV-seronegative.

The J gene is TRBJ2-7, the V gene TRBV5-1, with TRBD2 as a possible D gene (6 bases). The germline V gene encodes CDR1 SGHRS and CDR2 YFSETQ. V was pared by 4 bases and J by 4 bases, with 21 bases between. The CDR3 consists of 16 residues. The DNA of the CDR3 is TGCGCCAGCAGCCCGGAAGGGACTTCGTTGCTGTACGAGCAGTACTTC. Encoded protein: CASSPEGTSLLYEQYF.

The genes are TRBV7-9 and TRBJ1-2; D is unclear. This CDR3 has 15 amino acids. The germline V gene encodes CDR1 SEHNR and CDR2 FQNEAQ (reference sequence). Trimming left V 4 bases short and J 4 bases short, with 16 bases between. The CDR3 is CASSSGLGRSYGYTF. The DNA for the CDR3 is TGTGCCAGCAGCTCCGGCTTAGGTAGGAGCTATGGCTACACCTTC.

This chain joins TRBV6-1 and TRBJ2-7; D remains ambiguous. Germline V gives CDR1 MNHNS, CDR2 SASEGT. The CDR3 has 13 residues. V lost 6 bases and J lost 0, with 9 bases in between. Here the CDR3 reads CASRKTGSYEQYF. The CDR3 nucleotides read TGTGCCAGCAGAAAAACTGGCTCCTACGAGCAGTACTTC.

The rearrangement joins TRBV2 to TRBJ1-2; D is ambiguous. CDR1 is SNHLY and CDR2 is FYNNEI in the germline V gene. V dropped 6 bases and J dropped 7 bases, with 12 bases sitting between them. This CDR3 is built from 12 residues. CDR3: CASRVLAIGYTF. CDR3 bases: TGTGCCAGCAGGGTCCTCGCTATTGGCTACACCTTC.

This chain links TRBV11-3 with TRBJ2-7, with TRBD2 matching over 13 bases. CDR3 size: 15 residues. The V gene's germline CDR1 is SGHNT and CDR2 YENEEA. Losses at the gene ends were 5 bases for V and 6 bases for J; bases not matched to a gene: 7. CDR3 protein: CASSALLAGGGEQYF. CDR3 DNA sequence: TGTGCCAGCAGCGCGCTACTAGCGGGAGGGGGCGAGCAGTACTTC.

Here the CDR3 DNA reads TGTGCCACCAGCCAACTTAACAGGGGGAACACTGAAGCTTTCTTT. Translating it yields CATSQLNRGNTEAFF. The chain employs TRBV15 and TRBJ1-1; 7 bases map to TRBD1. Trimming took 5 bases from V and 1 from J; bases not matched to a gene: 7. Germline loops: CDR1 LNHNV, CDR2 YYDKDF (reference sequence). This CDR3 spans 15 amino acids.

The chain recombines TRBV7-7 with TRBJ1-1, with TRBD1 matching 8 bases. The CDR3 covers 18 residues. Germline trimming cut 4 bases from V and 2 bases from J; bases unmatched to any gene: 15. The germline V gene encodes CDR1 SSHAT and CDR2 FNYEAQ (reference sequence). The CDR3 spells CASSSLEPTGEGNTEAFF. The CDR3 DNA reads TGTGCCAGCAGCTCGTTAGAACCGACAGGGGAGGGTAACACTGAAGCTTTCTTT.

V is TRBV6-6 and J is TRBJ1-1; 7 bases match TRBD1. Germline V CDR1 and CDR2: MNHNY, SVGAGI (reference sequence). There are 14 residues in the CDR3. J was trimmed by 2 bases and V by 5 bases; bases with no gene match: 5. The CDR3 region is CASSPWTGNTEAFF. The DNA for the CDR3 is TGTGCCAGCAGTCCATGGACAGGAAACACTGAAGCTTTCTTT.

This chain links TRBV19 with TRBJ2-2; 11 bases align to TRBD2. The CDR3 has 16 amino acids. Germline V CDR1 and CDR2: LNHDA, SQIVND (reference sequence). Trimming took 1 base from V and 3 from J; bases not matched to a gene: 1. CDR3 nucleotides: TGTGCCAGTAGTATAGGGACTAGCGGGTACACCGGGGAGCTGTTTTTT. Protein: CASSIGTSGYTGELFF.

This sequence joins TRBV27 and TRBJ2-1; tentatively, D is TRBD2 (6 bases). CDR1 is MNHEY and CDR2 is SMNVEV in the germline V gene (reference sequence). The CDR3 totals 14 residues. V was cut by 5 bases and J by 3 bases, with 11 bases left in between. The CDR3 region has the DNA TGTGCCAGCAGTGGAGGGGTCGACTACAATGAGCAGTTCTTC. It codes for CASSGGVDYNEQFF.

This chain connects TRBV19 to TRBJ2-2, with 7 nucleotides matching TRBD1. Germline-derived CDR1 and CDR2 are LNHDA and SQIVND (reference sequence). The CDR3 spans 14 residues. The V segment lost 4 bases and the J segment 1 base; nucleotides outside the gene matches: 0. The CDR3 region has the DNA TGTGCCAGTAGTAGGGACAGGAACACCGGGGAGCTGTTTTTT. As protein: CASSRDRNTGELFF.

V usage is TRBV10-3 and J usage is TRBJ2-1; 11 bases are a match to TRBD2. Germline-derived CDR1 and CDR2 are ENHRY and SYGVKD. This CDR3 spans 16 amino acids. V was pared by 2 bases and J by 3 bases, with 3 bases of the junction left unmatched. CDR3 nucleotide sequence: TGTGCCATCAGTGAGGGACTAGCGGGTAACTACAATGAGCAGTTCTTC. Protein product: CAISEGLAGNYNEQFF.

The chain couples TRBV11-2 to TRBJ2-2; 11 bases match TRBD1. The CDR3 loop spans 16 amino acids. Germline loops: CDR1 SGHAT, CDR2 FQNNGV. J was trimmed by 6 bases and V by 7 bases; bases with no gene match: 10. The CDR3 DNA reads TGTGCCAGCACCAAATTCCGGGACAGGGGGGCCGGGGAGCTGTTTTTT. Its protein product is CASTKFRDRGAGELFF.

This rearrangement joins TRBV27 to TRBJ2-7; D is possibly TRBD1 (5 bases). The germline V and J ends were trimmed by 2 bases and 6 bases, with 17 bases remaining between them. CDR1 and CDR2 from the germline V gene are MNHEY and SMNVEV (reference sequence). The CDR3 runs 15 residues. The CDR3 loop is CASSLGTGFPREQYF. CDR3 coding DNA: TGTGCCAGCAGTTTAGGTACAGGATTCCCCCGCGAGCAGTACTTC.

This clone was detected only once. The rearrangement links TRBV6-6 to TRBJ2-7, with D possibly TRBD2 on 7 matching bases. Germline V gene data show CDR1 as MNHNY and CDR2 as SVGAGI (reference sequence). The germline V and J ends were trimmed by 8 bases and 6 bases, with 17 bases remaining between them. The CDR3 sequence is 13 residues long. The CDR3 DNA follows: TGTGCCAGCCGTACCGCGGGGGCCCGCGAGCAGTACTTC. Translation: CASRTAGAREQYF.

The chain employs TRBV2 and TRBJ1-4; 7 nucleotides align to TRBD1. This CDR3 spans 14 amino acids. CDR1 and CDR2 from the germline V gene are SNHLY and FYNNEI. V lost 6 bases, J lost 3 bases, and 4 bases stayed unmatched. The CDR3 here is CASRGGQPNEKLFF. In DNA, the CDR3 is TGTGCCAGCAGGGGGGGACAGCCTAATGAAAAACTGTTTTTT.

A few counts support this clone. This chain connects TRBV7-2 to TRBJ1-4; D gene ambiguous. CDR3 length: 15 residues. The ends were cut back, 8 bases at V and 3 bases at J, with 16 bases in the middle. Germline CDR1 and CDR2: SGHTA and FQGNSA. The CDR3 sequence is CASSLSGVANEKLFF. The CDR3 DNA is TGTGCCAGCTCCCTTAGCGGGGTAGCTAATGAAAAACTGTTTTTT. The full variable domain, with the rest looked up from reference TRBV7-2 and TRBJ1-4, is GAGVSQSPSNKVTEKGKDVELRCDPISGHTALYWYRQSLGQGLEFLIYFQGNSAPDKSGLPSDRFSAERTGGSVSTLTIQRTQQEDSAVYLCASSLSGVANEKLFFGSGTQLSVL.

The chain recombines TRBV5-1 with TRBJ1-1; TRBD1 matches at 9 bases. Germline V gene lookup returns CDR1 SGHRS and CDR2 YFSETQ. This CDR3 region has 16 residues. Germline trimming cut 6 bases from V and 0 bases from J; bases unmatched to any gene: 9. The CDR3, as DNA: TGCGCCAGCACCGAACAGGGGGCTGGGGTGAACACTGAAGCTTTCTTT. The encoded protein is CASTEQGAGVNTEAFF. Looking up the rest from reference TRBV5-1 and TRBJ1-1 gives the full variable domain: KAGVTQTPRYLIKTRGQQVTLSCSPISGHRSVSWYQQTPGQGLQFLFEYFSETQRNKGNFPGRFSGRQFSNSRSEMNVSTLELGDSALYLCASTEQGAGVNTEAFFGQGTRLTVV.

This chain connects TRBV4-2 to TRBJ2-1; weak D call: TRBD1 (6 bases). V lost 0 bases to trimming and J lost 10 bases, with 16 bases between them. The CDR3 spans 15 residues. Looked up from germline, CDR1 is LGHNA and CDR2 is YNFKEQ. The CDR3 protein is CASSQDRLGAREQFF. DNA for the CDR3: TGTGCCAGCAGCCAAGATCGCTTGGGGGCACGGGAGCAGTTCTTC.

This clone was seen a few times. The chain uses TRBV29-1 and TRBJ2-5, with D perhaps matching TRBD1 (5 bases). Trimming stripped 0 bases from V and 5 bases from J, with 7 bases between. Germline CDR1 and CDR2: SQVTM and ANQGSEA. The CDR3 runs 12 residues. The CDR3 reads CSVEDKGETQYF. CDR3 bases: TGCAGCGTTGAAGATAAGGGGGAGACCCAGTACTTC.

V and J are TRBV11-2 and TRBJ2-1; D ambiguous. Germline V lookup: CDR1 SGHAT, CDR2 FQNNGV. V lost 2 bases and J lost 10, with 15 bases in between. The CDR3 sequence is 14 residues long. The CDR3 reads CASSLLPPPGEQFF. The CDR3 DNA follows: TGTGCCAGCAGCTTACTACCCCCTCCAGGAGAGCAGTTCTTC.